This T cell receptor (beta chain) originates from a study of blood T cells in healthy people across ages. Through a sample-barcoded 5' primer and a J-beta primer mix, a second PCR was run for roughly 6 to 11 cycles. TCRdb independently ran MiXCR on the 5' RACE reads; one entry per CDR3 protein. The repertoire holds about 800,000 distinct CDR3 sequences, with just under 25% as singletons. Worth noting for this clonotype: Its antigen remains unidentified.

Looked up from germline, CDR1 is LNHDA and CDR2 is SQIVND (reference sequence). The CDR3 loop spans 16 amino acids. Trimming took 6 bases from V and 3 from J; bases not matched to a gene: 11. Healthy Caucasians from Russia aged 6 to 90 served as donors. General study points: PBMCs were not sorted, which prevented a conclusive comparison of naive versus antigen-experienced cells.

These data also formed part of another study, on T cells of mothers and their children.

Sequenced material: blood. This chain links TRBV19 with TRBJ1-5, with 7 bases fitting TRBD1. The receptor was isolated from a boy under 18 in good health. The chain's CDR3 is CASSPRQGTANQPQHF. CDR3 in DNA: TGTGCCAGTAGCCCACGACAGGGTACGGCCAATCAGCCCCAGCATTTT.